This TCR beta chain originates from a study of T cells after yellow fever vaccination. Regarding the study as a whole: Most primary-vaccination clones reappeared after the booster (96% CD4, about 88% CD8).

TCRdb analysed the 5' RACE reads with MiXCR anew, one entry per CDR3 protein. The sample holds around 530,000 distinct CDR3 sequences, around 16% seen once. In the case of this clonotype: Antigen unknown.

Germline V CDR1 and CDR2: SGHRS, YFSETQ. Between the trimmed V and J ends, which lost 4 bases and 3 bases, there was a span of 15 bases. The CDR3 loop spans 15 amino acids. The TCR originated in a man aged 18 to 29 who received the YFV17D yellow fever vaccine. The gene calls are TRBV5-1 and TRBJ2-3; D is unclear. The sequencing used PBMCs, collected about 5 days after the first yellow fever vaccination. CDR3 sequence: CASSEVPSRTDTQYF. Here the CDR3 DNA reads TGCGCCAGCAGCGAGGTCCCGTCGAGAACAGATACGCAGTATTTT.